This T cell receptor (beta chain) was documented in a study of regulatory T cells in long-lasting Graves disease. This clonotype was seen repeatedly, ten times or more. Libraries of TCR beta came from iRepertoire HTBI primers plus Arm-PCR of CDR3 regions. TCRdb called the multiplex PCR reads again in MiXCR, with one record for every CDR3 protein. The table lists 580,000 or so distinct CDR3 sequences, 15% to 20% of them singletons. The CDR3 consists of 15 residues. CDR1 LGHDT and CDR2 YNNKEL come from the germline V gene (reference sequence). V shed 3 bases and J shed 9 bases, with 15 bases lying between them. Described time point: newly diagnosed GD, antithyroid drugs for less than 3 months. PBMCs provided the RNA from which the TCR library was made. This sample also belongs to another study, concerning T cells in Graves' hyperthyroidism and ophthalmopathy.

This TCR derives from a man between 18 and 35 years old with Graves disease. The chain employs TRBV3-1 and TRBJ1-6; TRBD1 might be the D (5 bases). The sequenced sample was peripheral blood mononuclear cells (PBMCs), obtained at new diagnosis, from a patient treated with antithyroid drugs. The CDR3 is CASSHQGVESSPLHF. The CDR3 DNA reads as TGTGCCAGCAGCCACCAGGGAGTCGAGAGTTCACCCCTCCACTTT.